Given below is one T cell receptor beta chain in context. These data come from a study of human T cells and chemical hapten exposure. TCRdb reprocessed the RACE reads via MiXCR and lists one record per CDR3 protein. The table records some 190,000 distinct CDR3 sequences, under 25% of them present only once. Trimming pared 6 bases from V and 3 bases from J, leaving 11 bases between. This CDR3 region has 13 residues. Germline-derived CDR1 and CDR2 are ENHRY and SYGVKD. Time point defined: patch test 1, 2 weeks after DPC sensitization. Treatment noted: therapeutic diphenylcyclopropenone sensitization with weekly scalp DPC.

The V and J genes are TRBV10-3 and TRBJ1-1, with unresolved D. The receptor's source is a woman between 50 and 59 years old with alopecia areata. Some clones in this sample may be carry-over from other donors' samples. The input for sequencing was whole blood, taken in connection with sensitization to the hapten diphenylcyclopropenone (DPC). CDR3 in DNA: TGTGCCATCAGCACGACATGGGACACTGAAGCTTTCTTT. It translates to CAISTTWDTEAFF.